The sequence of this TCR beta chain was determined in a study of blood T cell repertoires in COVID-19. Study summary: Samples representing acute and convalescent COVID-19 were sourced from the United States, Italy and Spain. T cells, B-cell-depleted T cells, or PBMCs provided the cDNA or gDNA that served as material.

CDR1 is KGHSH and CDR2 is LQKENI in the germline V gene. The V gene end was trimmed by 4 bases and the J gene end by 3 bases; junction bases not matched to a gene: 8. The CDR3 runs to 16 residues. This clone was picked up one time. In the original analysis: The assay estimated nucleated cells by amplifying reference gene primers. Some clones are missing from TCRdb's copy, which holds only in-frame ones; the method was immunoSEQ multiplex PCR. The V and J calls and clone size are taken from that table; D and trimming were inferred from the DNA. The table has tens of thousands of clones, about 83% seen once.

V gene TRBV18 combines with J gene TRBJ2-2; 7 positions agree with TRBD1. This receptor was taken from a man in his forties or fifties with acute or convalescent COVID-19. Material: peripheral blood. CDR3 sequence (DNA): TGTGCCAGCTCACGAGCCAGGGGGACGTACACCGGGGAGCTGTTTTTT. This gives the protein CASSRARGTYTGELFF. Full variable domain (outside the CDR3, taken from reference TRBV18 and TRBJ2-2): NAGVMQNPRHLVRRRGQEARLRCSPMKGHSHVYWYRQLPEEGLKFMVYLQKENIIDESGMPKERFSAEFPKEGPSILRIQQVVRGDSAAYFCASSRARGTYTGELFFGEGSRLTVL.